The 28 T cell receptor beta chains given below trace back to one sample, sequenced in a study of radiotherapy plus CTLA-4 blockade in lung cancer listed by TCRdb under 2018. The library was produced with the immunoSEQ multiplex PCR assay. Imported from immuneACCESS, the table was reduced by TCRdb to in-frame sequences with V and J called. These copies leave out some clones; in studies compared against another copy, an unresolved V gene accounts for under half, and the cause of the remainder is not known. A total of 77,000 or so clones appear in this sample, roughly 74% of them only once. The ten largest account for roughly a tenth of the sample. The specimen was peripheral blood, collected from a patient treated with radiotherapy plus ipilimumab. These receptors all come from a human donor with non-small cell lung cancer whose response to radiotherapy plus ipilimumab could not be evaluated.

V usage is TRBV7-9 and J usage is TRBJ2-1; weak D call: TRBD2 (6 bases). Germline loops: CDR1 SEHNR, CDR2 FQNEAQ (reference sequence). Trimming took off 2 bases at V and 0 bases at J, with 11 bases between the two ends. The CDR3 has 16 residues. The CDR3: CASSLPRGSSYNEQFF. CDR3 in DNA: TGTGCCAGCAGCTTACCCCGGGGGAGCTCCTACAATGAGCAGTTCTTC.

The chain uses TRBV5-6 and TRBJ1-1, with unresolved D. The germline CDR1 and CDR2 sequences are SGHDT and YYEEEE. V lost 4 bases and J lost 2, with 12 bases in between. The CDR3 consists of 14 residues. The DNA for the CDR3 is TGTGCCAGCAGCCCTGGCCCCTTTAACACTGAAGCTTTCTTT. It yields the protein CASSPGPFNTEAFF.

The rearrangement links TRBV27 to TRBJ2-7; the match to TRBD1 covers 7 bases. The CDR3 length is 18 residues. Germline V gene lookup returns CDR1 MNHEY and CDR2 SMNVEV (reference sequence). Trimming took 4 bases from V and 2 from J; bases not matched to a gene: 17. The DNA of the CDR3 is TGTGCCAGCAGTTCCTACCTGACAGGGAGCACACCCCCCTACGAGCAGTACTTC. The encoded protein is CASSSYLTGSTPPYEQYF.

A few counts support this clone. This chain joins TRBV28 and TRBJ1-6, with D hard to call. This CDR3 comprises 14 residues. Between the trimmed V and J ends, which lost 3 bases and 9 bases, there was a span of 12 bases. Germline V lookup: CDR1 MDHEN, CDR2 SYDVKM. CDR3 region: CASSFTGVVSPLHF. CDR3 nucleotide sequence: TGTGCCAGCAGTTTTACCGGGGTAGTTTCACCCCTCCACTTT. The full variable domain, its missing parts supplied by reference TRBV28 and TRBJ1-6, is DVKVTQSSRYLVKRTGEKVFLECVQDMDHENMFWYRQDPGLGLRLIYFSYDVKMKEKGDIPEGYSVSREKKERFSLILESASTNQTSMYLCASSFTGVVSPLHFGNGTRLTVT.

The chain combines TRBV23-1 with TRBJ2-5, with unresolved D. Gene TRBJ2-7 matches the end of the DNA better, so the J call may be wrong. TRBV23-1 is assigned to the ORF class and has an uncertain function. This CDR3 is built from 17 residues. The CDR3 loop reads CASSQGAPGLTPYEQYF. CDR3 coding DNA: TGCGCCAGCAGTCAAGGTGCCCCAGGTCTAACCCCCTACGAGCAGTACTTC.

This clone has a single count. The chain employs TRBV30 and TRBJ1-4; TRBD1 agrees at 9 bases. Trimming removed 0 bases from V and 8 bases from J; junction bases left unmatched: 7. There are 15 residues in the CDR3. Germline CDR1 GTSNPN, CDR2 SVGIG (reference sequence). The CDR3 nucleotides read TGTGCCTGGAGTGTTGGTGGGACAGGGTTCGAAAAACTGTTTTTT. Its protein product is CAWSVGGTGFEKLFF.

The chain is built from TRBV30 and TRBJ2-1, with D perhaps matching TRBD1 (6 bases). From germline, CDR1 is GTSNPN and CDR2 SVGIG (reference sequence). The CDR3 is 14 residues long. The germline V and J ends were trimmed by 5 bases and 4 bases, with 15 bases remaining between them. DNA of the CDR3: TGTGCCTGGGCCGGTCAGGGGCAATACAATGAGCAGTTCTTC. This translates into CAWAGQGQYNEQFF.

As DNA, the CDR3 is TGTGCCAGCAGCTCCCGGGACAGGGACAATGAGCAGTTCTTC. It translates to CASSSRDRDNEQFF. V is TRBV5-4 and J is TRBJ2-1; 9 nucleotides line up with TRBD1. This CDR3 spans 14 amino acids. J was trimmed by 5 bases and V by 3 bases; bases with no gene match: 3. Germline V gene lookup returns CDR1 SGHNT and CDR2 YYREEE (reference sequence).

The chain joins TRBV30 to TRBJ2-6; TRBD1 might be the D (6 bases). CDR1 GTSNPN and CDR2 SVGIG come from the germline V gene (reference sequence). The CDR3 sequence is 16 residues long. The V end was cut by 3 bases, the J end by 0 bases, with 12 bases between. The CDR3 DNA is TGTGCCTGGAGGAAAGAGGGACACTCTGGGGCCAACGTCCTGACTTTC. Amino acids: CAWRKEGHSGANVLTF. Drawing the rest from reference TRBV30 and TRBJ2-6, the complete variable domain is SQTIHQWPATLVQPVGSPLSLECTVEGTSNPNLYWYRQAAGRGLQLLFYSVGIGQISSEVPQNLSASRPQDRQFILSSKKLLLSDSGFYLCAWRKEGHSGANVLTFGAGSRLTVL.

This clone was observed a handful of times. The chain uses TRBV19 and TRBJ1-3, with 7 positions matching TRBD1. The V gene end was trimmed by 5 bases and the J gene end by 2 bases; junction bases not matched to a gene: 9. The CDR3 runs 16 residues. Germline CDR1 is LNHDA and CDR2 is SQIVND (reference sequence). The CDR3 protein is CASSEGQRGAGNTIYF. The CDR3 DNA follows: TGTGCCAGTAGTGAGGGACAGCGTGGAGCTGGAAACACCATATATTTT. Full variable domain (missing parts from reference TRBV19 and TRBJ1-3): DGGITQSPKYLFRKEGQNVTLSCEQNLNHDAMYWYRQDPGQGLRLIYYSQIVNDFQKGDIAEGYSVSREKKESFPLTVTSAQKNPTAFYLCASSEGQRGAGNTIYFGEGSWLTVV.

The chain carries TRBV30 and TRBJ2-5; 8 bases agree with TRBD1. The J call may be in error: the DNA end matches TRBJ2-7 better. CDR1 is GTSNPN and CDR2 is SVGIG in the germline V gene (reference sequence). The CDR3 sequence is 16 residues long. CDR3 amino acids: CAWSRARDRFSYEQYF. DNA of the CDR3: TGTGCCTGGTCCCGTGCCCGGGACAGGTTCTCCTACGAGCAGTACTTC.

The chain employs TRBV5-6 and TRBJ2-7, with 8 nucleotides matching TRBD1. Per the germline V gene, CDR1 is SGHDT and CDR2 is YYEEEE. CDR3 length equals 14 residues. The junction had 6 bases not matched to a gene; V was cut back by 3 bases and J by 4 bases. In DNA, the CDR3 is TGTGCCAGCAGCTCAGTCGACAGGGGTTACGAGCAGTACTTC. Translation: CASSSVDRGYEQYF.

This sequence joins TRBV2 and TRBJ2-7; 8 bases match TRBD2. Trimming took 10 bases from V and 7 from J; bases not matched to a gene: 12. CDR1 and CDR2 from the germline V gene are SNHLY and FYNNEI. The CDR3 contains 13 residues. CDR3 in amino acids: CATNPGTRKEQYF. CDR3 sequence (DNA): TGTGCCACAAATCCCGGGACTAGGAAAGAGCAGTACTTC.

The genes are TRBV7-9 and TRBJ2-7; tentative D call: TRBD1 (5 bases). V lost 5 bases, J lost 0 bases, and 23 bases lay in between. Germline loops: CDR1 SEHNR, CDR2 FQNEAQ (reference sequence). The length of the CDR3 is 18 residues. In DNA, the CDR3 is TGTGCCAGCAGCCGGGCGTCAGGGATTCTTCCGAGCTCCTACGAGCAGTACTTC. Its translation: CASSRASGILPSSYEQYF.

In this sample, this clone turned up once. V usage is TRBV28 and J usage is TRBJ2-4; D may be TRBD1 (5 bases). From germline, CDR1 is MDHEN and CDR2 SYDVKM. Trimming left V 2 bases short and J 7 bases short, with 9 bases between. This CDR3 contains 13 residues. Here the CDR3 reads CASSLRQKNIQYF. CDR3 coding DNA: TGTGCCAGCAGTTTACGACAGAAGAACATTCAGTACTTC.

The rearrangement links TRBV19 to TRBJ2-4; TRBD1 matches at 7 bases. The V segment lost 0 bases and the J segment 9 bases; nucleotides outside the gene matches: 5. There are 14 residues in the CDR3. Germline CDR1 and CDR2: LNHDA and SQIVND (reference sequence). Here the CDR3 reads CASSIEETGRIQYF. CDR3 nucleotides: TGTGCCAGTAGTATAGAGGAGACAGGGCGCATTCAGTACTTC.

V gene TRBV7-9 combines with J gene TRBJ1-2, with no clear D. V was pared by 5 bases and J by 4 bases, with 8 bases between. CDR1 and CDR2 (germline): SEHNR, FQNEAQ (reference sequence). This CDR3 contains 12 residues. As DNA, the CDR3 is TGTGCCAGCAGCGCCGGCGGCTATGGCTACACCTTC. It translates to CASSAGGYGYTF. The full variable domain, completed using reference TRBV7-9 and TRBJ1-2, is DTGVSQNPRHKITKRGQNVTFRCDPISEHNRLYWYRQTLGQGPEFLTYFQNEAQLEKSRLLSDRFSAERPKGSFSTLEIQRTEQGDSAMYLCASSAGGYGYTFGSGTRLTVV.

The chain uses TRBV7-9 and TRBJ1-1; D unclear. Trimming removed 5 bases at V and 3 bases at J, with 10 bases between. The CDR3 length is 13 residues. Germline CDR1 reads SEHNR; CDR2 reads FQNEAQ (reference sequence). This chain's CDR3 is CASSQLQHTEAFF. The CDR3 DNA reads TGTGCCAGCAGCCAATTACAGCACACTGAAGCTTTCTTT.

CDR3 amino acids: CASSPGTLPNQPQHF. The CDR3 region has the DNA TGTGCCAGCAGTCCCGGGACACTCCCCAACCAGCCCCAGCATTTT. The rearrangement joins TRBV6-6 to TRBJ1-5; weak D call: TRBD1 (6 bases). Trimming stripped 5 bases from V and 7 bases from J, with 18 bases between. The germline V gene has CDR1 MNHNY and CDR2 SVGAGI (reference sequence). The CDR3 loop spans 15 amino acids.

The rearrangement links TRBV11-2 to TRBJ1-1; D is perhaps TRBD1 (5 bases). This CDR3 comprises 11 residues. Germline loops: CDR1 SGHAT, CDR2 FQNNGV. Trimming took off 4 bases at V and 8 bases at J, with 8 bases between the two ends. As DNA, the CDR3 is TGTGCCAGCAGCTCCCGGGGGGAAGCTTTCTTT. This encodes CASSSRGEAFF. The full variable domain, its missing parts supplied by reference TRBV11-2 and TRBJ1-1, is EAGVAQSPRYKIIEKRQSVAFWCNPISGHATLYWYQQILGQGPKLLIQFQNNGVVDDSQLPKDRFSAERLKGVDSTLKIQPAKLEDSAVYLCASSSRGEAFFGQGTRLTVV.

V gene TRBV7-9 combines with J gene TRBJ1-2, with D hard to call. The CDR3 totals 12 residues. Germline V lookup: CDR1 SEHNR, CDR2 FQNEAQ (reference sequence). V lost 1 base, J lost 6 bases, and 6 bases lay in between. The CDR3 protein is CASSLGRDGYTF. CDR3 sequence (DNA): TGTGCCAGCAGCTTAGGGCGGGATGGCTACACCTTC.

The chain joins TRBV4-1 to TRBJ2-1; 9 bases map to TRBD2. The germline gives CDR1 MGHRA, CDR2 YSYEKL. V trimming: 2 bases; J trimming: 7 bases; junction bases outside the gene matches: 9. The CDR3 is 16 residues long. The CDR3 region has the DNA TGCGCCAGCAGCCAAAGGAGGGCTAGCGGGATTAATGAGCAGTTCTTC. It translates to CASSQRRASGINEQFF.

The V gene is TRBV27, the J gene TRBJ1-5, with D tentatively TRBD1 (6 bases). This CDR3 comprises 17 residues. The V end was cut by 5 bases, the J end by 3 bases, with 20 bases between. The germline V gene encodes CDR1 MNHEY and CDR2 SMNVEV (reference sequence). As DNA, the CDR3 is TGTGCCAGCAGTCCCGCACAGGGCGGGGGGGACAATCAGCCCCAGCATTTT. It translates to CASSPAQGGGDNQPQHF.

This clone came up a few times. The chain uses TRBV5-5 and TRBJ2-5, with 11 bases lining up with TRBD2. Germline V lookup: CDR1 SGHKS, CDR2 YYEKEE (reference sequence). The CDR3 totals 20 residues. Germline trimming cut 4 bases from V and 1 base from J; bases unmatched to any gene: 18. The CDR3: CASSPAGRGASGGSQETQYF. The CDR3 DNA is TGTGCCAGCAGCCCCGCGGGTAGGGGGGCTAGCGGGGGGTCCCAAGAGACCCAGTACTTC.

This chain connects TRBV7-8 to TRBJ1-1, with a tentative D call TRBD1 (5 bases). The germline V and J ends were trimmed by 4 bases and 1 base, with 13 bases remaining between them. Germline-derived CDR1 and CDR2 are SGHVS and FQNEAQ. The CDR3 covers 15 residues. CDR3 amino acids: CASSSQGSRNTEAFF. The DNA of the CDR3 is TGTGCCAGCAGCTCGCAGGGTAGTCGGAACACTGAAGCTTTCTTT.

This chain joins TRBV9 and TRBJ2-7, with TRBD2 identical over 15 bases. The germline V gene encodes CDR1 SGDLS and CDR2 YYNGEE. With 3 bases clipped from V and 3 bases from J, the junction kept 4 bases outside the gene matches. The CDR3 spans 16 residues. CDR3: CASSASGLAGGYEQYF. The DNA for the CDR3 is TGTGCCAGCAGCGCGTCGGGACTAGCGGGAGGCTACGAGCAGTACTTC. Combining the CDR3 with reference TRBV9 and TRBJ2-7 gives the whole variable domain DSGVTQTPKHLITATGQRVTLRCSPRSGDLSVYWYQQSLDQGLQFLIQYYNGEERAKGNILERFSAQQFPDLHSELNLSSLELGDSALYFCASSASGLAGGYEQYFGPGTRLTVT.

The chain carries TRBV18 and TRBJ2-7, with 7 bases matching TRBD1. Germline values: CDR1 KGHSH, CDR2 LQKENI. V dropped 1 base and J dropped 6; count of bases not matched to a gene: 6. The CDR3 has 14 amino acids. The CDR3 sequence is CASSPHEGAVEQYF. Here the CDR3 DNA reads TGTGCCAGCTCACCACATGAGGGGGCAGTCGAGCAGTACTTC.

The chain combines TRBV19 with TRBJ2-2, with 8 bases fitting TRBD1. This CDR3 is 14 amino acids long. The germline V gene encodes CDR1 LNHDA and CDR2 SQIVND (reference sequence). With 1 base clipped from V and 7 bases from J, the junction kept 2 bases outside the gene matches. Written as DNA, the CDR3 is TGTGCCAGTAGTATAGGCAGGGGGCGCGGGGAGCTGTTTTTT. Protein: CASSIGRGRGELFF.